The clone carrying this T cell receptor (beta chain) was seen ten or more times. Antigen unknown. Trimming cost V 1 base and J 7 bases, with 10 bases left between them. This CDR3 spans 13 amino acids. Germline assignment: CDR1 SQVTM and CDR2 ANQGSEA. The data stem from a study of response to subunit inactivated influenza vaccine. General study points: With each seasonal influenza vaccination, the authors suggested, few new T cells are recruited.

Each CDR3 protein gets one entry after TCRdb re-called the RT-PCR reads with MiXCR. The sample consists of roughly 700,000 distinct CDR3 sequences, around a sixth of them appearing once. The TCR was taken from a man aged 45-60 years who received an inactivated influenza vaccine. Sequenced material: PBMCs from blood, taken 11 to 12 days after vaccination. This sequence joins TRBV29-1 and TRBJ2-2; D is unclear. CDR3 DNA sequence: TGCAGCGTTGAAGCACAAATTAGCGGGGAGCTGTTTTTT. Its translation is CSVEAQISGELFF.